The sequence of this T cell receptor (beta chain) was determined in a study of cytomegalovirus exposure and HLA in healthy donors. CDR1 MNHEY and CDR2 SVGAGI come from the germline V gene. CDR3 size: 14 residues. Trimming left V 5 bases short and J 8 bases short, with 15 bases between. 13 Jbeta primers and 60 Vbeta primers were used for the PCR. The data were produced by immunoSEQ multiplex PCR, yet TCRdb's version contains in-frame clones alone and is incomplete. The sample lists some 80,000 clones; 62% were seen once. As regards this clone: Antigen: not known.

Notes on the study in general: Rare TCR sequences dominated, though some public TCRs recurred in many donors. Later analysis indicated greater clonal expansion among HLA-associated TCR beta chains than among equally common other chains.

Sequences were obtained from PBMCs. J is TRBJ1-4 and V is TRBV6-5, with no clear D. This TCR derives from a male donor in good health and CMV-seropositive. CDR3 amino acids: CASSPGFRSEKLFF. The CDR3 nucleotides read TGTGCCAGCAGTCCGGGATTTAGGAGCGAAAAACTGTTTTTT.